Listed below are T cell receptor beta chains from one sample, sequenced in a study of cytomegalovirus exposure and HLA in healthy donors. Clones were sequenced by immunoSEQ multiplex PCR, and TCRdb holds only the in-frame ones, with some missing. The profile shows 180,000 or so clones, 86% of them singletons. Sequencing was done on a sample of PBMCs. The receptors were gathered from a man aged 30-40 years in good health and CMV-seropositive. Both conserved end residues are part of each CDR3.

J gene,V gene,CDR3 length,CDR3 protein
TRBJ2-7,TRBV27,14,CASSPTGNVDEQYF
TRBJ2-2,TRBV6-6,16,CASSPLFGDKDGELFF
TRBJ2-7,TRBV28,11,CASSYPYEQYF
TRBJ1-3,TRBV2,14,CASSAGRGGNTIYF
TRBJ2-7,TRBV9,14,CASSATGGADEQYF
TRBJ2-3,TRBV5-4,16,CASSLGASSSTDTQYF
TRBJ2-1,TRBV5-1,16,CASSLVGGASYNEQFF
TRBJ1-3,TRBV9,22,CASSPYPRQVVLEKYPGNTIYF
TRBJ2-7,TRBV4-1,20,CASSQESGLAGESTAYEQYF
TRBJ2-7,TRBV27,17,CASSFSGSEPSTYEQYF
TRBJ2-1,TRBV9,15,CASSPFERAINEQFF
TRBJ2-1,TRBV9,15,CASSVEGGTHNEQFF
TRBJ2-7,TRBV4-2,16,CASSQDLAGSSYEQYF
TRBJ1-2,TRBV4-1,14,CASSQSVGAYGYTF
TRBJ1-2,TRBV7-3,13,CASSFGQYYGYTF
TRBJ2-1,TRBV28,12,CASSIPGTQQFF
TRBJ2-5,TRBV5-6,16,CASSSLGQGAGETQYF
TRBJ1-6,TRBV4-1,14,CASSQGGHNSPLHF
TRBJ2-1,TRBV7-9,14,CASDEGGGANEQFF
TRBJ2-3,TRBV6-5,16,CASSYSSNPSTDTQYF
TRBJ2-5,TRBV27,15,CASSLYGDYQETQYF
TRBJ2-5,TRBV4-2,15,CASSQVVGVQETQYF
TRBJ1-2,TRBV7-9,15,CASSLGTGRAYGYTF
TRBJ2-1,TRBV9,16,CASSVAAGGFYNEQFF
TRBJ2-7,TRBV6-5,15,CASRSLGTGGYEQYF
TRBJ2-5,TRBV12-5,13,CASGTGVQETQYF
TRBJ2-5,TRBV30,13,CAWSVAGVETQYF
TRBJ1-3,TRBV29-1,14,CSVGTELPGNTIYF
TRBJ2-2,TRBV7-9,17,CASSLGQDRPNTGELFF
TRBJ2-3,TRBV6-4,14,CASSDGQGADTQYF
TRBJ1-2,TRBV28,14,CASSSGTGGLGYTF
TRBJ2-2,TRBV9,16,CASSPEERGNTGELFF
TRBJ2-3,TRBV7-9,14,CASSLTVSTDTQYF
TRBJ2-7,TRBV5-4,14,CASSFFGSSYEQYF
TRBJ2-7,TRBV4-3,15,CASSQGPGVTYEQYF
TRBJ1-5,TRBV29-1,15,CSVKIGGAGNQPQHF
TRBJ1-3,TRBV30,19,CAWRAFGTGPDRSGNTIYF
TRBJ2-7,TRBV28,16,CASSTTLGPIPWEQYF
TRBJ1-2,TRBV10-1,15,CASSRRRDRSYGYTF
TRBJ2-5,TRBV5-1,15,CASSRTTGNGETQYF
TRBJ2-2,TRBV6-1,16,CASSDVQVAPTGELFF
TRBJ2-7,TRBV25-1,14,CASSESRGAYEQYF
TRBJ1-5,TRBV5-1,13,CASSADSNQPQHF